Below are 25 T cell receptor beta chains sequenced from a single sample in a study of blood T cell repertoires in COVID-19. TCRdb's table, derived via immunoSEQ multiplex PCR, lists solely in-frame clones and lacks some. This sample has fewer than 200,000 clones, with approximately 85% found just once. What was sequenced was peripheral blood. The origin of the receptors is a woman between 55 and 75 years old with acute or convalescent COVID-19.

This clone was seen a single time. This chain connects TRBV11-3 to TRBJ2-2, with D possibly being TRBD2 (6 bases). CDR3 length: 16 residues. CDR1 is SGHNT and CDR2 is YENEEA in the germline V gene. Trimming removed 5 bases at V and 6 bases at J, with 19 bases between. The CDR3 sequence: CASSRVAARAAGELFF. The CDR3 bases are TGTGCCAGCAGCCGTGTAGCGGCGAGGGCCGCCGGGGAGCTGTTTTTT.

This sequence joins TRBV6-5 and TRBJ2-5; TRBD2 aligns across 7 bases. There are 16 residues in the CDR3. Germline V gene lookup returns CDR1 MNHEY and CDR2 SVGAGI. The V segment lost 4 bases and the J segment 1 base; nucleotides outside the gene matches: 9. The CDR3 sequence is CASSSRTSFPQETQYF. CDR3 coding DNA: TGTGCCAGCAGTTCCAGGACTAGTTTCCCCCAAGAGACCCAGTACTTC.

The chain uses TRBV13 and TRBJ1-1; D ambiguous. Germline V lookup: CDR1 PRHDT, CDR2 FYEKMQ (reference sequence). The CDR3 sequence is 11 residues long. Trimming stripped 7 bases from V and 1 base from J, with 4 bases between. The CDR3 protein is CASTQNTEAFF. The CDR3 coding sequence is TGTGCCAGCACCCAGAACACTGAAGCTTTCTTT. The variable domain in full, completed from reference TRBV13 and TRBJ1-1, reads AAGVIQSPRHLIKEKRETATLKCYPIPRHDTVYWYQQGPGQDPQFLISFYEKMQSDKGSIPDRFSAQQFSDYHSELNMSSLELGDSALYFCASTQNTEAFFGQGTRLTVV.

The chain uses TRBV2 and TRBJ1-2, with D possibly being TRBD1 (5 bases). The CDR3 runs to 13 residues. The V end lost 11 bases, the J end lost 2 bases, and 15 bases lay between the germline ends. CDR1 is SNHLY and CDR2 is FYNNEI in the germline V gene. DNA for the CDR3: TGTGCCGACCAGACAGATCTAAACTATGGCTACACCTTC. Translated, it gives CADQTDLNYGYTF.

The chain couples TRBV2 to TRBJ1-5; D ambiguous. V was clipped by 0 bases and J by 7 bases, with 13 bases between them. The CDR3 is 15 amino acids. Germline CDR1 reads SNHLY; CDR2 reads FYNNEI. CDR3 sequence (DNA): TGTGCCAGCAGTGAAGCAGGAGGGAGAGAACAGCCCCAGCATTTT. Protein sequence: CASSEAGGREQPQHF.

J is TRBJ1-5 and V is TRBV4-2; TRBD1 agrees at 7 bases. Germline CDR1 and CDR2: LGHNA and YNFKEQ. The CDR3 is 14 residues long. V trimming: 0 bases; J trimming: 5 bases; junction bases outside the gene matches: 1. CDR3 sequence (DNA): TGTGCCAGCAGCCAAGACAGGGGGGATCAGCCCCAGCATTTT. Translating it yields CASSQDRGDQPQHF.

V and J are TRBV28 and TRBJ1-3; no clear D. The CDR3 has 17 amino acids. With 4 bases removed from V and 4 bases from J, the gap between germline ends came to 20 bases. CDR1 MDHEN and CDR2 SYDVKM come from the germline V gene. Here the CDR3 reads CASSSSPPTLRGNTIYF. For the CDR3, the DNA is TGTGCCAGCAGTTCCTCCCCTCCGACTCTAAGAGGAAACACCATATATTTT.

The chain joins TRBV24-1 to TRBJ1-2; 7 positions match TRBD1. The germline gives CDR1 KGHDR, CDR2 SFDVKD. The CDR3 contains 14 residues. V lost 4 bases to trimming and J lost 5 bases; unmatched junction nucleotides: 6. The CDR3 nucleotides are TGTGCCACCAGTGAGAACACAGGGGTATATGGCTACACCTTC. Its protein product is CATSENTGVYGYTF.

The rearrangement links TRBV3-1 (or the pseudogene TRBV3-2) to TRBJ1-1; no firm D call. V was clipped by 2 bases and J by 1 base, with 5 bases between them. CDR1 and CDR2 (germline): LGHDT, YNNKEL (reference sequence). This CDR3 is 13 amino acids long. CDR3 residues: CASSQLENTEAFF. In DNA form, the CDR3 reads TGTGCCAGCAGCCAACTAGAGAACACTGAAGCTTTCTTT.

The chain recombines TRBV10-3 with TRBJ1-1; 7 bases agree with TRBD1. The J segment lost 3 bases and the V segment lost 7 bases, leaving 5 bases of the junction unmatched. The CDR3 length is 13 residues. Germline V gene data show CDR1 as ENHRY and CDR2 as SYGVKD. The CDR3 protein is CAIIGTDDTEAFF. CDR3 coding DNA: TGTGCCATCATAGGGACAGATGACACTGAAGCTTTCTTT.

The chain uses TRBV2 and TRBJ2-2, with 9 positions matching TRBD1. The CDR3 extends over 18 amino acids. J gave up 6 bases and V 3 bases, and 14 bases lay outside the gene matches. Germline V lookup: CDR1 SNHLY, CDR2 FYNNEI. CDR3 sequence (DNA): TGTGCCAGCAGTGAGGGTTATAAGGGGACAGGGAGACCCGGGGAGCTGTTTTTT. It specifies CASSEGYKGTGRPGELFF.

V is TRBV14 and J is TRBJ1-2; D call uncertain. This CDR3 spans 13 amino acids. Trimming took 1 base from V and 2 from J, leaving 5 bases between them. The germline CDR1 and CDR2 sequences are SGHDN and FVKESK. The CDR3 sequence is CASSQVSNYGYTF. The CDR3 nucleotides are TGTGCCAGCAGCCAAGTATCCAACTATGGCTACACCTTC.

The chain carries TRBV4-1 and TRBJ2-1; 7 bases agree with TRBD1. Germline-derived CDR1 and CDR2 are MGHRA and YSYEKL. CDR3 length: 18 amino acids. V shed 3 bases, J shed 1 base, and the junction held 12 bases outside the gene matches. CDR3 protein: CASSHSTGEIGSYNEQFF. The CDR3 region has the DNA TGCGCCAGCAGCCACTCTACAGGGGAGATTGGATCCTACAATGAGCAGTTCTTC.

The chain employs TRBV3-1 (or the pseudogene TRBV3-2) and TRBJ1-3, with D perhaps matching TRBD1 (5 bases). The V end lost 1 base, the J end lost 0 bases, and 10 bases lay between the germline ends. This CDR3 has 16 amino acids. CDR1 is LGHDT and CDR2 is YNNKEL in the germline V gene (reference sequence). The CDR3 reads CASSQAPGISGNTIYF. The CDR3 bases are TGTGCCAGCAGCCAAGCTCCAGGGATCTCTGGAAACACCATATATTTT.

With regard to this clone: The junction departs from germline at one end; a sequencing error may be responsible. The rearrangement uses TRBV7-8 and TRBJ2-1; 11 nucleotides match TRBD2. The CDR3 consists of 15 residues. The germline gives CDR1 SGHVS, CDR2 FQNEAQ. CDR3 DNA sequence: TGTGCCAGCAGCTTAGCTATCCTAGCGGGAGGTACCCCGGTCTTC. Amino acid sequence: CASSLAILAGGTPVF.

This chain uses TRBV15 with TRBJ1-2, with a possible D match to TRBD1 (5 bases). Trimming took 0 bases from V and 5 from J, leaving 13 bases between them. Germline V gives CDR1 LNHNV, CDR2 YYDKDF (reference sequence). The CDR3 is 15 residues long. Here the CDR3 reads CATSREAGSQYGYTF. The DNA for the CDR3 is TGTGCCACCAGCAGAGAGGCAGGGTCTCAATATGGCTACACCTTC.

CDR3 protein: CASSHPDFYGYTF. The DNA of the CDR3 is TGTGCCAGCAGCCATCCGGACTTCTATGGCTACACCTTC. The gene calls are TRBV7-8 and TRBJ1-2; D is unresolved. This CDR3 has 13 amino acids. Trimming pared 5 bases from V and 4 bases from J, leaving 11 bases between. The germline gives CDR1 SGHVS, CDR2 FQNEAQ.

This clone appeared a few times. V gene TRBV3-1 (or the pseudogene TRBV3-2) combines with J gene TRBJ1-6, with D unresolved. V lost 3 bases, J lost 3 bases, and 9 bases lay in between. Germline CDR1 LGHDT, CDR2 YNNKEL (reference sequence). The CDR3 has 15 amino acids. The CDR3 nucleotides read TGTGCCAGCAGCCACGGGAATGGCTATAATTCACCCCTCCACTTT. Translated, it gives CASSHGNGYNSPLHF.

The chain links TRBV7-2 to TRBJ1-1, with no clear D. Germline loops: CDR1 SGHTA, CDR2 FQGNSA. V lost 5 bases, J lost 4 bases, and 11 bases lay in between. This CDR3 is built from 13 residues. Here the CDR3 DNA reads TGTGCCAGCAGCCGGAGGTGGGGCACTGAAGCTTTCTTT. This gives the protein CASSRRWGTEAFF.

DNA of the CDR3: TGTGCCTGGAGTAGGAGCACTGAAGCTTTCTTT. As protein: CAWSRSTEAFF. The J gene is TRBJ1-1, the V gene TRBV30; D remains unclear. The germline V and J ends were trimmed by 2 bases and 4 bases, with 5 bases remaining between them. The germline V gene encodes CDR1 GTSNPN and CDR2 SVGIG (reference sequence). The CDR3 totals 11 residues.

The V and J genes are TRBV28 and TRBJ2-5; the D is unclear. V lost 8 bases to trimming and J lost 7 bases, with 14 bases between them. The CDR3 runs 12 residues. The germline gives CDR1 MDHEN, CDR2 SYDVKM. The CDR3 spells CASYALVGTQYF. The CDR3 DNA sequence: TGTGCCAGCTACGCCCTAGTTGGGACCCAGTACTTC. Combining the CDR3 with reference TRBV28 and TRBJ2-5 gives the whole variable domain DVKVTQSSRYLVKRTGEKVFLECVQDMDHENMFWYRQDPGLGLRLIYFSYDVKMKEKGDIPEGYSVSREKKERFSLILESASTNQTSMYLCASYALVGTQYFGPGTRLLVL.

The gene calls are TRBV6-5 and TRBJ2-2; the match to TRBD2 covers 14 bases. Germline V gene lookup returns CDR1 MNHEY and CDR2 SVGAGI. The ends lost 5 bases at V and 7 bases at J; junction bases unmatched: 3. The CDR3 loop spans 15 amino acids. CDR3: CASSTGLAGGGELFF. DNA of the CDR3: TGTGCCAGCAGTACCGGACTAGCGGGAGGCGGGGAGCTGTTTTTT.

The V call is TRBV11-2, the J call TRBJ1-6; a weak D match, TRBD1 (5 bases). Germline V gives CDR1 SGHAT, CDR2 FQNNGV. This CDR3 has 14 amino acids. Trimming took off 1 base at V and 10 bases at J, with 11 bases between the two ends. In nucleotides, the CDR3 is TGTGCCAGCAGCTTAGCGAAGGGGTGGTCACCCCTCCACTTT. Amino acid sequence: CASSLAKGWSPLHF.

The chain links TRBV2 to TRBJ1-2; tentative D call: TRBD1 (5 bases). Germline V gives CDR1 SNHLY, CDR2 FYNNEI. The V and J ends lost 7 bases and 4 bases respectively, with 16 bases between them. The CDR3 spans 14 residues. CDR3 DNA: TGTGCCAGCAATAGACAGAGATCGGCCTATGGCTACACCTTC. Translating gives CASNRQRSAYGYTF.

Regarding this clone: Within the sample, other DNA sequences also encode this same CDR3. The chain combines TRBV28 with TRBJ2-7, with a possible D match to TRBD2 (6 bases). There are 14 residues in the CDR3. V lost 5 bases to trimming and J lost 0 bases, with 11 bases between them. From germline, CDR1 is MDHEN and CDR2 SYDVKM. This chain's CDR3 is CASSLSGPSYEQYF. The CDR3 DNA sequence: TGTGCCAGCAGTCTTAGCGGACCCTCCTACGAGCAGTACTTC.